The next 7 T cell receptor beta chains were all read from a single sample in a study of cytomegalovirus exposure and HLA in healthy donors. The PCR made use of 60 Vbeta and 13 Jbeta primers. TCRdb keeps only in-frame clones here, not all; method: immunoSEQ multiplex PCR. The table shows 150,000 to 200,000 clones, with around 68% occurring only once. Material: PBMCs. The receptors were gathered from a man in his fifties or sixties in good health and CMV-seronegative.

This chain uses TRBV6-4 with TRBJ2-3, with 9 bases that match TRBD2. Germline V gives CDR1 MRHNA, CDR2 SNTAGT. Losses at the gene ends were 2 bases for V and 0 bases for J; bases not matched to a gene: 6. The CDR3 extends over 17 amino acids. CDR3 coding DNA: TGTGCCAGCAGTGACGGTAGCGGGGGCCCTAGCACAGATACGCAGTATTTT. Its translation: CASSDGSGGPSTDTQYF.

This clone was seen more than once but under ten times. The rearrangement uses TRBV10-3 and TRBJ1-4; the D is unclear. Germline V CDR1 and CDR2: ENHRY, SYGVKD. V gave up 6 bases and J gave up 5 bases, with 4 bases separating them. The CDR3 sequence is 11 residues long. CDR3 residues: CAIRRNEKLFF. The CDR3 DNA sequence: TGTGCCATCAGGCGGAATGAAAAACTGTTTTTT.

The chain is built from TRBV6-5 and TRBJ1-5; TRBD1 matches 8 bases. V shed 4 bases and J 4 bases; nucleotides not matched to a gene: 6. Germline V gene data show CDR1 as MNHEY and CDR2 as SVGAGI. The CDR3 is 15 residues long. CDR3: CASSSDRVWNQPQHF. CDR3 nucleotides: TGTGCCAGCAGTTCGGACAGGGTATGGAATCAGCCCCAGCATTTT.

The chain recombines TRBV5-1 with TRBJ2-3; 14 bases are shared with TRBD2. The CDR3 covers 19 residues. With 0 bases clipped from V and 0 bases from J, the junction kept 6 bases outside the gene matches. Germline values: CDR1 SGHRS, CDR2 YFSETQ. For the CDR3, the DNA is TGCGCCAGCAGCTTGGGTGGGACTAGCGGGGGCCGAAGCACAGATACGCAGTATTTT. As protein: CASSLGGTSGGRSTDTQYF.

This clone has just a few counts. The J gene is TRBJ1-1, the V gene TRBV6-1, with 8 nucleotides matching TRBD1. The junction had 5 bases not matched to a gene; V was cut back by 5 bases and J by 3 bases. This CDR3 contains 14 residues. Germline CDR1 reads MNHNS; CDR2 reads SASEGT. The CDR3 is CASSSGQVYTEAFF. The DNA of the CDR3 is TGTGCCAGCAGTTCGGGACAGGTGTACACTGAAGCTTTCTTT.

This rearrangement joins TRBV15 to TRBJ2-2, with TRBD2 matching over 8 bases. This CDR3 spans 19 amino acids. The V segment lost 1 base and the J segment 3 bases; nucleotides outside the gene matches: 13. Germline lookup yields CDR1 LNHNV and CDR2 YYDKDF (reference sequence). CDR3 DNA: TGTGCCACCAGCAGAGCCCGGTGGGTGGGCGGGGGGTACACCGGGGAGCTGTTTTTT. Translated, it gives CATSRARWVGGGYTGELFF.

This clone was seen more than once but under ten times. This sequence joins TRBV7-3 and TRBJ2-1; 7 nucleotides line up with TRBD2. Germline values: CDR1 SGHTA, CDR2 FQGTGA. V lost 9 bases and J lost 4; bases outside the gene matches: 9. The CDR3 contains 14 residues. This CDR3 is CARNRSGGYNEQFF. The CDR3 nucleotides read TGTGCCAGAAACCGTTCCGGGGGGTACAATGAGCAGTTCTTC.